The entry that follows covers one TCR beta chain sequence. This entry is derived from a study of blood T cell repertoires in COVID-19. Study-level background: The United States, Italy and Spain provided the acute and convalescent COVID-19 samples. T cells, B-cell-depleted T cells, or PBMCs provided the cDNA or gDNA that served as material.

Some clones are missing from TCRdb's copy, which holds only in-frame ones; the method was immunoSEQ multiplex PCR. The profile covers approximately 150,000 clones, with 85% to 90% appearing a single time and approximately 9% taken by the ten largest. This clonotype originated in a woman aged 50 to 60 with active or convalescent COVID-19. The material sequenced was peripheral blood.

CDR3 region: CASSQGGYNEQFF. The CDR3 bases are TGTGCCAGCAGCCAAGGAGGGTACAATGAGCAGTTCTTC. This chain joins TRBV3-1 (or the pseudogene TRBV3-2) and TRBJ2-1, with a tentative D call TRBD2 (5 bases). This CDR3 region has 13 residues. The germline gives CDR1 LGHDT, CDR2 YNNKEL (reference sequence). V dropped 1 base and J dropped 4 bases, with 5 bases sitting between them.